Shown below are 25 T cell receptor beta chains from a single sample sequenced in a study of T cells after yellow fever vaccination. TCRdb reprocessed the 5' RACE reads via MiXCR and lists one record per CDR3 protein. The table lists 450,000 to 600,000 distinct CDR3 sequences, about 13% of them singletons, with over 12% in the top ten. This specimen was PBMCs, taken on the day of the yellow fever booster vaccination. All receptors derive from a man between 25 and 39 years old who received the YFV17D yellow fever vaccine.

The V call is TRBV13, the J call TRBJ2-1; 15 positions agree with TRBD2. V lost 5 bases, J lost 0 bases, and 8 bases stayed unmatched. The CDR3 contains 19 residues. Looked up from germline, CDR1 is PRHDT and CDR2 is FYEKMQ (reference sequence). The CDR3 sequence is CASSTGLAGGTSSYNEQFF. The CDR3 nucleotides are TGTGCCAGCAGCACCGGACTAGCGGGAGGGACGAGCTCCTACAATGAGCAGTTCTTC.

This clonotype was counted a few times. The rearrangement links TRBV12-3 or TRBV12-4 to TRBJ2-5; TRBD1 might be the D (5 bases). The CDR3 has 15 residues. Trimming left V 6 bases short and J 6 bases short, with 20 bases between. The chain's CDR3 is CASSPRTGHRKTQYF. The CDR3 DNA is TGTGCCAGCAGCCCCCGTACAGGCCATCGAAAGACCCAGTACTTC.

The chain carries TRBV8-2 and TRBJ2-1; no DNA check was done on the table's D call, TRBD2. TRBV8-2 is classified as a pseudogene. This CDR3 spans 16 amino acids. CDR3 DNA: TGTGCCAGCGGCCTTGGGCTAGCGGGAATCTACAATGAGCAGTTCTTC. Protein product: CASGLGLAGIYNEQFF.

With respect to this clonotype: Germline is not matched at one junction end, which may reflect a read error. This chain connects TRBV7-9 to TRBJ2-5; tentatively, D is TRBD1 (6 bases). The CDR3 extends over 15 amino acids. Germline CDR1 and CDR2: SEHNR and FQNEAQ (reference sequence). For the CDR3, the DNA is TGTGCCAGCAGCCTAGCACAGGGAAACCAAGAGACCCAGTACTTC. The encoded protein is CASSLAQGNQETQYF.

The chain uses TRBV20-1 and TRBJ1-1; possibly TRBD1 for D (5 bases). V lost 6 bases and J 0 bases, leaving 11 bases between the germline ends. Germline V gives CDR1 DFQATT, CDR2 SNEGSKA (reference sequence). This CDR3 has 13 amino acids. The CDR3 loop is CSASRGVNTEAFF. The CDR3 nucleotides are TGCAGTGCCTCGAGAGGGGTGAACACTGAAGCTTTCTTT.

The rearrangement joins TRBV4-2 to TRBJ1-5; D gene uncertain. Trimming pared 1 base from V and 3 bases from J, leaving 13 bases between. The CDR3 length is 16 residues. Germline V lookup: CDR1 LGHNA, CDR2 YNFKEQ. In nucleotides, the CDR3 is TGTGCCAGCAGCCAAGCTTTCGATAATATCAATCAGCCCCAGCATTTT. Translated: CASSQAFDNINQPQHF.

This clonotype has only a few counts. The chain has TRBV28 and TRBJ1-1; possible D gene TRBD1, 5 bases. Trimming took 7 bases from V and 1 from J, leaving 13 bases between them. This CDR3 contains 14 residues. Germline CDR1 and CDR2: MDHEN and SYDVKM. CDR3 bases: TGTGCCAGCACCTCCCGACAGAGGAACACTGAAGCTTTCTTT. Translated, it gives CASTSRQRNTEAFF. Full variable domain (rest looked up from reference TRBV28 and TRBJ1-1): DVKVTQSSRYLVKRTGEKVFLECVQDMDHENMFWYRQDPGLGLRLIYFSYDVKMKEKGDIPEGYSVSREKKERFSLILESASTNQTSMYLCASTSRQRNTEAFFGQGTRLTVV.

This chain connects TRBV29-1 to TRBJ2-6, with 7 bases matching TRBD1. The junction had 7 bases not matched to a gene; V was cut back by 7 bases and J by 7 bases. Germline CDR1 and CDR2: SQVTM and ANQGSEA. This CDR3 has 13 residues. As DNA, the CDR3 is TGCAGCGCCCAGACAGGGTCTGCCAACGTCCTGACTTTC. Translated, it gives CSAQTGSANVLTF.

This clonotype was counted a few times. This chain uses TRBV20-1 with TRBJ2-1, with 10 bases identical to TRBD2. Trimming removed 0 bases from V and 4 bases from J; junction bases left unmatched: 3. Germline V gene lookup returns CDR1 DFQATT and CDR2 SNEGSKA (reference sequence). The CDR3 extends over 15 amino acids. As DNA, the CDR3 is TGCAGTGCTAGAGAGAGCGGGAGGGGGTACAATGAGCAGTTCTTC. Translating it yields CSARESGRGYNEQFF.

The chain has TRBV21-1 and TRBJ2-2; TRBD2 is taken as the D call from the table, unchecked against the DNA. TRBV21-1 counts as a pseudogene. CDR3 length: 15 residues. The CDR3 loop reads CASSKEAAGVWELFF. The CDR3 DNA sequence: TGTGCCAGCAGCAAAGAGGCGGCGGGAGTATGGGAGCTGTTTTTT.

The V gene is TRBV5-4, the J gene TRBJ2-1; D remains ambiguous. Per germline, CDR1 SGHNT and CDR2 YYREEE (reference sequence). The germline V and J ends were trimmed by 9 bases and 7 bases, with 11 bases remaining between them. The CDR3 is 11 amino acids. The CDR3 DNA reads as TGTGCCAAGGGTGTAGGGAATGAGCAGTTCTTC. Translating gives CAKGVGNEQFF.

The J gene is TRBJ2-7, the V gene TRBV6-5; D is undetermined. The CDR3 runs to 14 residues. V was clipped by 4 bases and J by 3 bases, with 13 bases between them. From germline, CDR1 is MNHEY and CDR2 SVGAGI. The CDR3 bases are TGTGCCAGCAGTTCCCAGGCGCAGATCTACGAGCAGTACTTC. This codes for CASSSQAQIYEQYF.

The chain is built from TRBV29-1 and TRBJ2-5; D uncertain. V gave up 6 bases and J gave up 2 bases, with 10 bases separating them. CDR1 is SQVTM and CDR2 is ANQGSEA in the germline V gene. The CDR3 loop spans 12 amino acids. CDR3 in amino acids: CSVHNVQETQYF. CDR3 nucleotide sequence: TGCAGCGTCCATAATGTGCAAGAGACCCAGTACTTC.

The table lists this clonotype with a few counts. This chain links TRBV5-1 with TRBJ2-7, with D unclear. V was pared by 0 bases and J by 2 bases, with 9 bases between. The germline gives CDR1 SGHRS, CDR2 YFSETQ. The CDR3 is 14 residues long. In DNA, the CDR3 is TGCGCCAGCAGCTTGGGCTCAGGCGCCTACGAGCAGTACTTC. It translates to CASSLGSGAYEQYF. The entire variable domain, with the rest obtained from reference TRBV5-1 and TRBJ2-7, is as follows: KAGVTQTPRYLIKTRGQQVTLSCSPISGHRSVSWYQQTPGQGLQFLFEYFSETQRNKGNFPGRFSGRQFSNSRSEMNVSTLELGDSALYLCASSLGSGAYEQYFGPGTRLTVT.

Only a few counts were recorded for this clonotype. The V call is TRBV5-1, the J call TRBJ2-1; D gene unclear. This CDR3 is built from 11 residues. Germline lookup yields CDR1 SGHRS and CDR2 YFSETQ. V lost 0 bases and J lost 15, with 10 bases in between. The CDR3 loop is CASSLGTDPFF. In DNA form, the CDR3 reads TGCGCCAGCAGCTTGGGGACCGACCCGTTCTTC.

The chain couples TRBV20-1 to TRBJ2-3; 16 nucleotides align to TRBD2. The CDR3 sequence is 19 residues long. Germline CDR1 is DFQATT and CDR2 is SNEGSKA (reference sequence). With 6 bases clipped from V and 2 bases from J, the junction kept 14 bases outside the gene matches. CDR3 nucleotides: TGCAGTGCAACCGGGACTAGCGGGAGGGCCGGTTTCCCCACAGATACGCAGTATTTT. It encodes CSATGTSGRAGFPTDTQYF.

This clonotype was detected a few times. A read error may produce the germline difference seen at one junction end. The chain uses TRBV14 and TRBJ2-4; D uncertain. Germline CDR1 SGHDN, CDR2 FVKESK. The CDR3 sequence is 16 residues long. CDR3 protein: CASSQRQLGAQNIQYF. As DNA, the CDR3 is TGTGCCAGCAGCCAACGTCAACTCGGAGCCCAAAACATTCAGTACTTC. Supplemented by reference TRBV14 and TRBJ2-4, the full variable domain reads EAGVTQFPSHSVIEKGQTVTLRCDPISGHDNLYWYRRVMGKEIKFLLHFVKESKQDESGMPNNRFLAERTGGTYSTLKVQPAELEDSGVYFCASSQRQLGAQNIQYFGAGTRLSVL.

The V gene is TRBV10-3, the J gene TRBJ2-5; no clear D gene. The CDR3 has 13 amino acids. Germline V CDR1 and CDR2: ENHRY, SYGVKD. The ends were cut back, 4 bases at V and 2 bases at J, with 8 bases in the middle. The CDR3 is CAISGQAQETQYF. DNA of the CDR3: TGTGCCATCAGTGGTCAGGCTCAAGAGACCCAGTACTTC.

The rearrangement uses TRBV9 and TRBJ2-2; 12 nucleotides match TRBD1. This CDR3 contains 16 residues. V shed 5 bases and J 6 bases; nucleotides not matched to a gene: 8. Per the germline V gene, CDR1 is SGDLS and CDR2 is YYNGEE. In DNA, the CDR3 is TGTGCCAGCAGTCGTAGGGACAGGGGGCAGTCCGGGGAGCTGTTTTTT. The encoded protein is CASSRRDRGQSGELFF.

V is TRBV18 and J is TRBJ1-4; the D is unclear. Trimming took off 1 base at V and 4 bases at J, with 7 bases between the two ends. The CDR3 contains 14 residues. CDR1 is KGHSH, CDR2 LQKENI, per germline. The CDR3 DNA is TGTGCCAGCTCACCACGTACAATTAATGAAAAACTGTTTTTT. Protein: CASSPRTINEKLFF.

This clonotype occurred a few times. This chain connects TRBV28 to TRBJ2-1, with 11 bases lining up with TRBD2. The ends lost 3 bases at V and 3 bases at J; junction bases unmatched: 4. The length of the CDR3 is 16 residues. From germline, CDR1 is MDHEN and CDR2 SYDVKM. CDR3 nucleotides: TGTGCCAGCAGTTTCCGGGGGACTAGCGGCTACAATGAGCAGTTCTTC. It translates to CASSFRGTSGYNEQFF. Drawing the rest from reference TRBV28 and TRBJ2-1, the complete variable domain is DVKVTQSSRYLVKRTGEKVFLECVQDMDHENMFWYRQDPGLGLRLIYFSYDVKMKEKGDIPEGYSVSREKKERFSLILESASTNQTSMYLCASSFRGTSGYNEQFFGPGTRLTVL.

The chain joins TRBV5-1 to TRBJ2-1; 7 positions agree with TRBD2. Unmatched junction bases numbered 7, after V lost 4 bases and J lost 3 bases. The CDR3 runs to 15 residues. Germline V CDR1 and CDR2: SGHRS, YFSETQ. CDR3 protein: CASSPTGTNYNEQFF. The DNA of the CDR3 is TGCGCCAGCAGCCCTACCGGGACTAACTACAATGAGCAGTTCTTC. Filled out from reference TRBV5-1 and TRBJ2-1, the complete variable domain reads KAGVTQTPRYLIKTRGQQVTLSCSPISGHRSVSWYQQTPGQGLQFLFEYFSETQRNKGNFPGRFSGRQFSNSRSEMNVSTLELGDSALYLCASSPTGTNYNEQFFGPGTRLTVL.

This chain uses TRBV28 with TRBJ2-4; a possible D gene is TRBD1 (5 bases). Germline V gives CDR1 MDHEN, CDR2 SYDVKM. V shed 7 bases and J shed 4 bases, with 11 bases lying between them. There are 13 residues in the CDR3. The CDR3 spells CASNKQEKNIQYF. CDR3 coding DNA: TGTGCCAGCAATAAACAGGAGAAAAACATTCAGTACTTC.

This clonotype was counted at least ten times. This chain connects TRBV18 to TRBJ2-7, with D uncertain. The V gene's germline CDR1 is KGHSH and CDR2 LQKENI. The CDR3 has 11 residues. The V gene lost 3 bases and the J gene lost 6 bases, with 6 bases spanning the gap. CDR3 coding DNA: TGTGCCAGCTCACCTGAGGTCGAGCAGTACTTC. Its protein product is CASSPEVEQYF.

J is TRBJ2-7 and V is TRBV3-1; D gene ambiguous. V shed 4 bases and J shed 4 bases, with 11 bases lying between them. This CDR3 contains 13 residues. From germline, CDR1 is LGHDT and CDR2 YNNKEL (reference sequence). CDR3 region: CASSPSQQYEQYF. Written as DNA, the CDR3 is TGTGCCAGCAGCCCCTCCCAACAATACGAGCAGTACTTC.